This T cell receptor beta chain appears in the sequencing data of a study of OX40 agonist ivuxolimab in advanced cancers. Whole-study context: Patients enrolled in dose escalation were diagnosed with hepatocellular carcinoma, melanoma, renal cell or head and neck cancer.

This table comes from immunoSEQ multiplex PCR, and its TCRdb copy is limited to in-frame clones, with some not included. The repertoire has about 58,000 clones, roughly 85% of them found once; the top ten carry just over 0.6%. Per the germline V gene, CDR1 is SNHLY and CDR2 is FYNNEI. Inclusive of both ends, the CDR3 amounts to 24 amino acids. General study results and limits: Some patients who did not respond also had low normalized T-cell clonal expansion.

A word on this clone: Its specificity is not known. The DNA is left out, because the CDR3 cannot be placed on it with certainty; the CDR3 is given as TCRdb lists it.

This chain joins TRBV2 and TRBJ2-3; the D segment call TRBD1 is taken from the table without a DNA check. Sequences were derived from CD4+ or CD8+ T cells sorted from blood, sampled in a trial of the OX40 agonist ivuxolimab. The TCR comes from an adult with an advanced solid tumor such as melanoma, head and neck, liver or kidney cancer. The CDR3 here is CASRGGAGRGGTDTQYFGPGTQYF.